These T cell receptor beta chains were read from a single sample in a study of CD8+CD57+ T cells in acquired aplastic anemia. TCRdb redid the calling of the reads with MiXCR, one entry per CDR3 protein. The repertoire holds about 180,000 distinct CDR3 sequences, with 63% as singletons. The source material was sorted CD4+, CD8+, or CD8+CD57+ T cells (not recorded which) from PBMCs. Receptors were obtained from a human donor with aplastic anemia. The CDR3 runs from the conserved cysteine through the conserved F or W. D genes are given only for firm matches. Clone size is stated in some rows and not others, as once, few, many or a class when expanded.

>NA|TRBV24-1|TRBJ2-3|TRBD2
CATSDVGRGRGDTQYF
TGTGCCACCAGTGATGTAGGGAGGGGTAGGGGAGATACGCAGTATTTT
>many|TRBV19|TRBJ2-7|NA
CASSIGDVSSYEQYF
TGTGCCAGTAGTATTGGGGACGTTAGCTCCTACGAGCAGTACTTC
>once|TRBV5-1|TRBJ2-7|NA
CASSGGQFSYEQYF
TGCGCCAGCAGTGGTGGACAGTTCTCCTACGAGCAGTACTTC
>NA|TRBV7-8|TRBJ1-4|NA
CASSLNLGGYEKLFF
TGTGCCAGCAGCCTTAACCTAGGGGGATACGAAAAACTGTTTTTT
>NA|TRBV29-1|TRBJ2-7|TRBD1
CSVVGTVGEQYF
TGCAGCGTTGTAGGGACAGTAGGCGAGCAGTACTTC
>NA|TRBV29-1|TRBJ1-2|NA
CSVGGSGGYTF
TGCAGCGTTGGTGGGTCTGGGGGCTACACCTTC
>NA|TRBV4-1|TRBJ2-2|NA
CASSLGWELFF
TGCGCCAGCAGCTTAGGCTGGGAGCTGTTTTTT
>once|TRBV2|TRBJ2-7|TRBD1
CASSEGGGTGYSYEQYF
TGTGCCAGCAGTGAAGGTGGAGGGACAGGGTACTCCTACGAGCAGTACTTC
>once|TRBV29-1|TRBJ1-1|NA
CSVGGGDTEAFF
TGCAGCGTTGGGGGCGGGGACACTGAAGCTTTCTTT
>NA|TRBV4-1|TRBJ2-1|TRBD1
CASSLYRGNQQFF
TGCGCCAGCAGCCTATACAGGGGGAATCAGCAGTTCTTC
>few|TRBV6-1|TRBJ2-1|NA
CASSEWGPPTYEQFF
TGTGCCAGCAGTGAGTGGGGACCCCCGACATATGAGCAGTTCTTC
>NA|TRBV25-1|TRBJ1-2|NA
CASSDTLDIYGYTF
TGTGCCAGCAGTGATACCCTGGACATCTATGGCTACACCTTC
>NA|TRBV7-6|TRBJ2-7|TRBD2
CASSTGGGGYEQYF
TGTGCCAGCAGCACGGGAGGCGGGGGTTACGAGCAGTACTTC
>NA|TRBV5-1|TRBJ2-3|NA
CASSLVMTSSTDTQYF
TGCGCCAGCAGCTTGGTGATGACTTCTAGCACAGATACGCAGTATTTT
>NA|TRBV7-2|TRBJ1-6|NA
CASSENVRSPLHF
TGTGCCAGCAGCGAGAATGTTCGGTCACCCCTCCACTTT
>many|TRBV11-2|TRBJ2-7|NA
CASSIHRENYEQYF
TGTGCCAGCAGCATCCACCGGGAAAACTACGAGCAGTACTTC